This T cell receptor beta chain came from a study of glioma-infiltrating T cells after dendritic cell vaccination. Study details: Autologous tumor lysate-pulsed dendritic cell vaccination was given between the early 2000s and the early 2010s. Dendritic cell vaccine was injected intradermally three times, biweekly. Study-wide results and caveats: Complete blood and tumor specimen sets were limited to few patients. Longer survival after dendritic cell vaccination followed higher pretreatment TIL content.

Assay used: immunoSEQ multiplex PCR; TCRdb lists only in-frame clones, some missing. The data contain roughly 60,000 clones, approximately 89% of them singletons. Germline values: CDR1 MRHNA, CDR2 SNTAGT. The CDR3 length is 13 residues. V gave up 5 bases and J gave up 8 bases, with 13 bases separating them. Time point denoted: after dendritic cell vaccination, including at tumor progression/relapse. As to this clone: What it binds is not known.

This chain connects TRBV6-4 to TRBJ2-1, with a weak D call TRBD1 (6 bases). The clonotype comes from a human donor with glioblastoma. This specimen consisted of blood, obtained after dendritic cell vaccination. CDR3 DNA: TGTGCCAGCAGTCCCGACAGGTCCGATGAGCAGTTCTTC. Its protein product is CASSPDRSDEQFF.